This T cell receptor beta chain was sequenced for a study of neurological immune-mediated disorders. This clonotype has more than one count but fewer than ten. It may be a read error: a sequence one base away is much more abundant. The ends were cut back, 4 bases at V and 0 bases at J, with 15 bases in the middle. There are 15 residues in the CDR3. Germline V gene lookup returns CDR1 SQVTM and CDR2 ANQGSEA. TCRdb independently ran MiXCR on the 5' RACE reads; one entry per CDR3 protein. The table lists more than 50,000 distinct CDR3 sequences, 5.2% of them singletons. The sequencing sample was made of PBMCs. The sequence derives from a woman aged 25 to 39 with multiple sclerosis. The rearrangement uses TRBV29-1 and TRBJ1-1; maybe TRBD1 (5 bases). The CDR3 DNA sequence: TGCAGCGTTGTGGGAGGGAGCAGGGTGAACACTGAAGCTTTCTTT. This sequence encodes CSVVGGSRVNTEAFF.